Here is one T cell receptor (beta chain) with its context. Antigen specificity is unknown. Germline CDR1 is SGDLS and CDR2 is YYNGEE. V shed 4 bases and J shed 2 bases, with 11 bases lying between them. The CDR3 is 14 amino acids. This sample stems from a study of T cells in narcolepsy. Study background: Healthy controls were enrolled alongside patients with narcolepsy type 1 or type 2. Study conclusions and caveats: Autoreactive HCRT-specific and TRIB2-specific clonotypes were marked in same-patient CSF-versus-blood CD4+ comparisons. In some patient and control memory CD4+ samples, autoreactive clones were absent.

TCRdb keeps only in-frame clones here, not all; method: immunoSEQ multiplex PCR. Of roughly 30,000 clones in the sample, around 78% were seen once. The sequence was collected from a human donor with narcolepsy. The V gene is TRBV9, the J gene TRBJ2-3; D might be TRBD2 (6 bases). The sample taken for sequencing was CD45RA- memory CD4+ T cells from PBMCs. CDR3: CASSTGTFTDTQYF. The CDR3 DNA follows: TGTGCCAGCAGCACCGGGACTTTCACAGATACGCAGTATTTT.